This T cell receptor beta chain was sequenced during a study of T cell responses to AZD1222 COVID-19 vaccine (TCRdb year 2021). As for the study more broadly: TCR sequencing covered fewer than 250 trial participants: about 210 given two doses of AZD1222 and around 25 given two doses of MenACWY control vaccine. Trial participants were enrolled by age into 18-55, 56-69 and 70-plus year subgroups, with around 150, 28 and 57 TCR-sequenced participants respectively. Broader findings and caveats from the paper: Participants were mostly white British, with more females than males. The authors suggested clonal diversity may have been underestimated. In the small 56-69-year group, the increase in depth fell short of significance, most likely because of low power. Epitopes outside the regions mutated in the B.1.351 and B.1.1.7 variants were reportedly recognized by nearly half of the unique spike-specific TCRs. Because no day 14 peak-response samples were available, the repertoires could be characterized only after the peak T cell response. CD4 TCRs associated with the vaccine covered the entire spike protein, and the dominant responses were in regions 160-218 and 743-854. Only six AZD1222 recipients were SARS-CoV-2 seropositive at baseline, limiting conclusions about previously exposed vaccinees. After two AZD1222 doses, both the breadth and the depth of spike-specific TCRs were significantly higher than at day 0 and than in MenACWY recipients.

The CDR3 regions of human TCRbeta chains were analyzed by immunosequencing. The authors processed their data as follows. Repertoire TCRs were matched against a reference library of SARS-CoV-2-specific TCRs generated with the MIRA antigen-specificity platform. Breadth was defined as the fraction of unique TCRs that were SARS-CoV-2-associated. Depth was defined as the fraction of total T cells that were SARS-CoV-2-associated. Each spike-specific TCR was assigned to its reactive spike region and to a CD4 or CD8 class using the MIRA data. Log10-transformed breadth and depth values were compared by one-way ANOVA with Sidak's multiple comparisons tests. Held by TCRdb, this immuneACCESS table contains in-frame sequences only and omits some clones. Under half of the omission traces to an unresolved V gene where checked; the cause of the rest is unknown. V and J calls and clone size come straight from that table; D and trimming were deduced from the DNA. The sample table lists some 100,000 clones, roughly 87% of them with a count of one. Roughly 13% of the sample comes from the top ten.

The sample's time point label, in plain terms: baseline before first vaccination. Reading the label with the study, this specimen's treatment or condition is: meningococcal conjugate vaccine given as trial control. Vaccinee samples were obtained from the UK trials COV001 and COV002, which included a single-blind randomized controlled phase 2/3 trial of AZD1222 (ChAdOx1 nCoV-19) in healthy adults. For TCRbeta chain sequencing, PBMC samples from trial participants were taken at day 0 and at day 28 after the second dose. CDR1 and CDR2 are read off the germline V gene as SGHRS and YFSETQ. Cut back by 0 bases and 7 bases, the V and J ends lie 5 bases apart. From the cysteine through the phenylalanine, the CDR3 covers 12 amino acids. The retained sequence is limited to the CDR3, 36 bases, with the frame set at the first base. About this clone itself: The antigen it binds to is not known. Base-call qualities are not available, and no considerably larger clone is one nucleotide away.

This material consisted of peripheral blood, taken on day 0 of MenACWY control vaccination. The receptor comes from an adult in good health. This receptor chain uses TRBV5-1 and TRBJ1-3, with the D gene not confidently named. CDR3 region: CASSLARNTIYF. The sequenced DNA: TGCGCCAGCAGCTTGGCAAGGAACACCATATATTTT.